This TCR beta chain is drawn from a study of CD8 T cells in ankylosing spondylitis. Study-wide results and limits: Some motif variants were previously reported in reactive arthritis synovial fluid and blood. Reportedly, disease-linked clones are significantly enriched in ankylosing spondylitis patients' matched synovial fluid. Peripheral blood samples showed relatively rare disease-linked clones, and these clones were CD8+.

This clonotype was found a few times. Its antigen is unidentified. It was by quantitative 5'-RACE with molecular barcodes that TCR beta libraries were made. MiXCR, run by TCRdb on the 5' RACE reads, gives a single entry per CDR3 protein. The sample consists of roughly 250,000 distinct CDR3 sequences, roughly 10% of them appearing once. The CDR3 has 13 amino acids. V dropped 4 bases and J dropped 2 bases, with 10 bases sitting between them. CDR1 is SGHDT and CDR2 is YYEEEE in the germline V gene. V is TRBV5-6 and J is TRBJ2-7, with a weak D call TRBD2 (5 bases). The receptor was isolated from a male donor with ankylosing spondylitis or in good health (not recorded which). Sequences were obtained from blood, either unsorted or a sorted T cell fraction (not recorded which). CDR3 loop: CASSHGNPYEQYF. DNA for the CDR3: TGTGCCAGCAGCCACGGGAACCCCTACGAGCAGTACTTC.